What follows are 28 T cell receptor beta chains derived from one specimen sequenced in a study of beta chain features in type 1 diabetes listed by TCRdb under 2018. Study-wide conclusions, independent of this receptor: In all four CD4+ subsets, TCRB CDR3 length was moderately but significantly shorter in type 1 diabetes patients.

No antigen is known for these receptors. Libraries were prepared through the immunoSEQ multiplex PCR assay. The High Capacity cDNA Reverse Transcription Kit was used to reverse transcribe all of the isolated RNA, meaning that expressed TCRB transcripts were what got sequenced. TCRdb retrieved this table from immuneACCESS and kept in-frame rearrangements only. Not all clones are present; in checked studies, unresolved V genes account for under half, and no reason is known for the remainder. The sample table contains roughly 150,000 clones; only one count was recorded for roughly 9% of them. 0.7% of the sample goes to the ten largest clones. Sequences were obtained from central memory CD4+ T cells from blood. Every receptor here comes from a woman in her twenties or thirties with type 1 diabetes.

This clone was counted between two and nine times. Germline is not matched at one junction end, which may reflect a read error. The DNA of the CDR3 is TGCGCCAGCAGCCAAGATCGGGATCGTGAGCAGTTCTTC. Protein sequence: CASSQDRDREQFF. The genes are TRBV7-9 and TRBJ2-1, with D possibly TRBD2 on 5 matching bases. The CDR3 loop spans 13 amino acids. CDR1 is SEHNR, CDR2 FQNEAQ, per germline (reference sequence).

This clone was recorded a few times. The V and J genes are TRBV29-1 and TRBJ1-1, with D possibly TRBD1 on 6 matching bases. This CDR3 contains 15 residues. Per germline, CDR1 SQVTM and CDR2 ANQGSEA. The germline V and J ends were trimmed by 0 bases and 12 bases, with 23 bases remaining between them. CDR3 region: CSVEDPTGTTGKTFF. CDR3 nucleotides: TGCAGCGTTGAAGACCCTACCGGGACAACGGGTAAAACTTTCTTT.

This clone was seen only a few times. The chain has TRBV28 and TRBJ2-7, with D maybe TRBD1 (7 bases). Germline CDR1 is MDHEN and CDR2 is SYDVKM. CDR3 length: 16 amino acids. V was shortened by 8 bases and J by 3 bases, with 23 bases between the two germline ends. CDR3 sequence (DNA): TGTGCCAGCCCACCCAGGGGGGATACTCAGTTCTACGAGCAGTACTTC. Protein sequence: CASPPRGDTQFYEQYF.

The chain couples TRBV29-1 to TRBJ2-1; TRBD2 agrees at 9 bases. Trimming removed 6 bases from V and 6 bases from J; junction bases left unmatched: 15. Germline-derived CDR1 and CDR2 are SQVTM and ANQGSEA. CDR3 length equals 16 residues. DNA for the CDR3: TGCAGCGTCTTCGTTAGTTGGCGGGAGGGCCGCAATGAGCAGTTCTTC. It is translated as CSVFVSWREGRNEQFF.

The chain combines TRBV4-1 with TRBJ1-1, with 7 nucleotides matching TRBD1. CDR1 MGHRA and CDR2 YSYEKL come from the germline V gene. The CDR3 consists of 16 residues. V lost 0 bases, J lost 2 bases, and 6 bases stayed unmatched. The CDR3, as DNA: TGCGCCAGCAGCCAAGAAGGGACAGCAAGAAACACTGAAGCTTTCTTT. This translates into CASSQEGTARNTEAFF.

The gene calls are TRBV11-2 and TRBJ2-4, with 10 positions matching TRBD1. CDR3 length equals 14 residues. Germline V gene lookup returns CDR1 SGHAT and CDR2 FQNNGV. J lost 8 bases, V lost 4 bases, and 5 bases had no gene match. The CDR3 DNA sequence: TGTGCCAGCAGCTCCACCGGGACAGGGGACATTCAGTACTTC. Its translation is CASSSTGTGDIQYF.

This rearrangement joins TRBV4-1 to TRBJ2-1, with D hard to call. This CDR3 is built from 14 residues. Germline V gene sequence: CDR1 MGHRA, CDR2 YSYEKL. Trimming pared 3 bases from V and 3 bases from J, leaving 9 bases between. CDR3 in amino acids: CASSQLLLYNEQFF. Written as DNA, the CDR3 is TGCGCCAGCAGCCAGCTTCTACTCTACAATGAGCAGTTCTTC.

In its sample, this clone was seen many times. The genes are TRBV29-1 and TRBJ2-3; 10 bases are a match to TRBD1. Germline CDR1 and CDR2: SQVTM and ANQGSEA. V dropped 6 bases and J dropped 4; count of bases not matched to a gene: 4. This CDR3 is built from 13 residues. CDR3 loop: CSVGTGAADTQYF. CDR3 DNA sequence: TGCAGCGTGGGGACAGGGGCGGCAGATACGCAGTATTTT.

This chain uses TRBV27 with TRBJ1-5, with TRBD1 matching 8 bases. CDR3 length equals 15 residues. After removal of 6 bases from V and 2 bases from J, the junction contained 6 bases not matched to a gene. Looked up from germline, CDR1 is MNHEY and CDR2 is SMNVEV (reference sequence). Here the CDR3 DNA reads TGTGCCAGCAGACCCCAGGGGGCAGGCAATCAGCCCCAGCATTTT. It yields the protein CASRPQGAGNQPQHF.

This sequence joins TRBV6-5 and TRBJ2-7, with a tentative D call TRBD2 (6 bases). CDR1 MNHEY and CDR2 SVGAGI come from the germline V gene. Between the trimmed V and J ends, which lost 9 bases and 3 bases, there was a span of 15 bases. The CDR3 has 13 amino acids. This CDR3 reads CASQLASSYEQYF. CDR3 nucleotides: TGTGCCAGTCAACTAGCTTCCAGCTACGAGCAGTACTTC.

This clone was detected a few times. J is TRBJ2-4 and V is TRBV7-9; 7 bases match TRBD1. The CDR3 covers 15 residues. Germline CDR1 reads SEHNR; CDR2 reads FQNEAQ (reference sequence). The V gene end was trimmed by 3 bases and the J gene end by 1 base; junction bases not matched to a gene: 3. The CDR3 region has the DNA TGTGCCAGCAGCTTGCAGGGGGTGGCCAAAAACATTCAGTACTTC. It yields the protein CASSLQGVAKNIQYF.

The V gene is TRBV28, the J gene TRBJ1-1; D is possibly TRBD1 (5 bases). Trimming cost V 3 bases and J 11 bases, with 16 bases left between them. The germline V gene encodes CDR1 MDHEN and CDR2 SYDVKM. The CDR3 is 13 residues long. CDR3 protein: CASSFVSGRGAFF. Written as DNA, the CDR3 is TGTGCCAGCAGTTTCGTCAGCGGCCGGGGGGCTTTCTTT.

This clone was counted a few times. The gene calls are TRBV4-1 and TRBJ1-4; 9 positions match TRBD1. The CDR3 sequence is 15 residues long. The germline V gene encodes CDR1 MGHRA and CDR2 YSYEKL. V was pared by 3 bases and J by 3 bases, with 2 bases of the junction left unmatched. CDR3 sequence (DNA): TGCGCCAGCAGCCAGGGGGACAGGGCTAATGAAAAACTGTTTTTT. Its translation: CASSQGDRANEKLFF.

This chain connects TRBV28 to TRBJ2-5, with TRBD2 identical over 9 bases. The germline gives CDR1 MDHEN, CDR2 SYDVKM. CDR3 length equals 15 residues. Trimming at V came to 3 bases and at J to 5 bases, leaving 7 bases not matched to a gene. CDR3 region: CASSFLASGTETQYF. CDR3 nucleotides: TGTGCCAGCAGTTTTCTGGCTAGCGGGACGGAGACCCAGTACTTC.

This clone was counted only a few times. This chain joins TRBV28 and TRBJ1-1, with TRBD1 as a possible D gene (6 bases). Trimming took off 5 bases at V and 2 bases at J, with 15 bases between the two ends. The germline V gene has CDR1 MDHEN and CDR2 SYDVKM. CDR3 length: 15 amino acids. The CDR3 protein is CASSPIDRFNTEAFF. CDR3 nucleotide sequence: TGTGCCAGCAGTCCTATAGACAGGTTCAACACTGAAGCTTTCTTT. The full variable domain, rest sourced from reference TRBV28 and TRBJ1-1, is DVKVTQSSRYLVKRTGEKVFLECVQDMDHENMFWYRQDPGLGLRLIYFSYDVKMKEKGDIPEGYSVSREKKERFSLILESASTNQTSMYLCASSPIDRFNTEAFFGQGTRLTVV.

The genes are TRBV7-2 and TRBJ2-7; the match to TRBD2 covers 13 bases. The J segment lost 5 bases and the V segment lost 4 bases, leaving 5 bases of the junction unmatched. Germline CDR1 SGHTA, CDR2 FQGNSA. The CDR3 covers 15 residues. The CDR3 protein is CASSSGTSGTHEQYF. The CDR3 DNA sequence: TGTGCCAGCAGCTCCGGGACTAGCGGGACCCACGAGCAGTACTTC.

This clone occurred a few times. The genes are TRBV5-1 and TRBJ2-1; TRBD1 might be the D (5 bases). The germline V gene has CDR1 SGHRS and CDR2 YFSETQ. CDR3 length: 15 residues. Trimming took 0 bases from V and 9 from J, leaving 16 bases between them. Written as DNA, the CDR3 is TGCGCCAGCAGCTTGGTGCAGGGAACCTCGGGTGAGCAGTTCTTC. Amino acids: CASSLVQGTSGEQFF.

This clone was seen only a few times. The V gene is TRBV7-3, the J gene TRBJ1-1, with D maybe TRBD1 (6 bases). CDR3 length: 15 residues. V was shortened by 5 bases and J by 1 base, with 14 bases between the two germline ends. CDR1 is SGHTA, CDR2 FQGTGA, per germline. CDR3 nucleotide sequence: TGTGCCAGCAGCGTCACCGGGACACAGAACACTGAAGCTTTCTTT. This gives the protein CASSVTGTQNTEAFF.

V usage is TRBV27 and J usage is TRBJ2-5; TRBD2 aligns across 15 bases. CDR3 length: 17 amino acids. With V trimmed by 5 bases and J by 5 bases, 9 bases remained unmatched. Germline values: CDR1 MNHEY, CDR2 SMNVEV (reference sequence). CDR3 nucleotide sequence: TGTGCCAGCAGTCCACGGACTAGCGGGAGGGCAGGGGAGACCCAGTACTTC. Translated, it gives CASSPRTSGRAGETQYF.

This clone came up a few times. The chain recombines TRBV2 with TRBJ2-3; maybe TRBD1 (6 bases). Trimming removed 4 bases from V and 3 bases from J, with 14 bases in between. Germline V CDR1 and CDR2: SNHLY, FYNNEI. This CDR3 comprises 15 residues. CDR3 DNA sequence: TGTGCCAGCAGTGGGGGGCTACAGTTTACAGATACGCAGTATTTT. This encodes CASSGGLQFTDTQYF.

This clone was seen more than once but under ten times. The CDR3 spells CASSVGAGGYEQYF. The CDR3 nucleotides read TGTGCCAGCAGTGTTGGGGCGGGGGGCTACGAGCAGTACTTC. The gene calls are TRBV2 and TRBJ2-7; 8 bases align to TRBD2. Germline V gene lookup returns CDR1 SNHLY and CDR2 FYNNEI. CDR3 length: 14 amino acids. V trimming: 4 bases; J trimming: 3 bases; junction bases outside the gene matches: 5.

The V gene is TRBV19, the J gene TRBJ2-7; D is perhaps TRBD1 (6 bases). The CDR3 totals 14 residues. V was cut by 7 bases and J by 3 bases, with 16 bases left in between. Germline V lookup: CDR1 LNHDA, CDR2 SQIVND (reference sequence). CDR3 sequence: CASTRGPPNYEQYF. In DNA form, the CDR3 reads TGTGCCAGTACCAGGGGCCCCCCTAACTACGAGCAGTACTTC.

The chain has TRBV5-1 and TRBJ2-1; D is possibly TRBD1 (5 bases). Deletions cut 10 bases from V and 9 bases from J, with 14 bases between. Germline V CDR1 and CDR2: SGHRS, YFSETQ. The CDR3 has 11 residues. In DNA, the CDR3 is TGCGCCTCATTGGACCAGGGTGAGCAGTTCTTC. It is translated as CASLDQGEQFF.

The chain joins TRBV5-6 to TRBJ2-5; D is possibly TRBD2 (5 bases). CDR3 length: 13 amino acids. Germline assignment: CDR1 SGHDT and CDR2 YYEEEE. The ends were cut back, 4 bases at V and 5 bases at J, with 12 bases in the middle. DNA of the CDR3: TGTGCCAGCAGCGGAAGGGTAGCGGAGACCCAGTACTTC. As protein: CASSGRVAETQYF.

This clone occurred a few times. The rearrangement links TRBV7-6 to TRBJ1-2; D is unresolved. The CDR3 runs 15 residues. Germline V lookup: CDR1 SGHVS, CDR2 FNYEAQ. V was pared by 2 bases and J by 6 bases, with 16 bases between. The CDR3 DNA reads TGTGCCAGCAGCTTATACCCCTCGGATGCGGATGGCTACACCTTC. It specifies CASSLYPSDADGYTF. The full variable domain, rest sourced from reference TRBV7-6 and TRBJ1-2, is GAGVSQSPRYKVTKRGQDVALRCDPISGHVSLYWYRQALGQGPEFLTYFNYEAQQDKSGLPNDRFSAERPEGSISTLTIQRTEQRDSAMYRCASSLYPSDADGYTFGSGTRLTVV.

The table lists this clone with a few counts. V and J are TRBV7-2 and TRBJ2-1; D gene unclear. This CDR3 contains 11 residues. V shed 3 bases and J shed 8 bases, with 5 bases lying between them. Germline assignment: CDR1 SGHTA and CDR2 FQGNSA. The CDR3 protein is CASSFSYEQFF. CDR3 coding DNA: TGTGCCAGCAGCTTTAGCTATGAGCAGTTCTTC.

This clone has only a few counts. V and J are TRBV30 and TRBJ1-2; the D gene is possibly TRBD1 (5 bases). Germline CDR1 is GTSNPN and CDR2 is SVGIG (reference sequence). The CDR3 consists of 13 residues. Trimming stripped 6 bases from V and 3 bases from J, with 14 bases between. CDR3 region: CACRPGEDYGYTF. The CDR3 nucleotides are TGTGCCTGTCGTCCGGGGGAGGACTATGGCTACACCTTC.

The chain links TRBV27 to TRBJ1-1; 7 nucleotides agree with TRBD1. J lost 9 bases, V lost 8 bases, and 9 bases had no gene match. Germline CDR1 reads MNHEY; CDR2 reads SMNVEV (reference sequence). This CDR3 comprises 12 residues. The CDR3 coding sequence is TGTGCCAGCGCGAAACAGGGGCAACAAGCTTTCTTT. It translates to CASAKQGQQAFF.